Listed below are T cell receptor beta chains from one sample, sequenced in a study of graft-versus-host responses after intestinal transplantation. Libraries were prepared by immunoSEQ multiplex PCR; TCRdb keeps only in-frame clonotypes and omits some of them. The table records approximately 130,000 clones, approximately 94% of them present only once. The antigens these receptors bind are not known. Source: unstimulated CD4+ T cells sorted from spleen or lymph node cells, taken before intestinal transplant. The receptors here all came from a human donor who received an intestinal transplant. CDR3s include the opening cysteine and the closing phenylalanine or tryptophan. D genes are given only for firm matches. Clone size, where shown, is once, few, many, or a class for clones that have expanded.

D | size | J | V | DNA | CDR3
. | once | TRBJ1-6 | TRBV18 | TGTGCCAGCTCACCATTGCCCCCCCCCAGGGGCGTATCACCCCTCCACTTT | CASSPLPPPRGVSPLHF
. | . | TRBJ2-3 | TRBV10-1 | TGCGCCAGCAGCTCATCAGATACGCAGTATTTT | CASSSSDTQYF
. | . | TRBJ2-3 | TRBV7-6 | TGTGCCAGCAGCTTCGGGGCCACAGATACGCAGTATTTT | CASSFGATDTQYF
. | . | TRBJ1-2 | TRBV19 | TGTGCCAGTAGTACTGGTCGGACAGCGGAAGGGGGCTACACCTTC | CASSTGRTAEGGYTF
. | . | TRBJ1-2 | TRBV7-6 | TGTGCCAGCAGCCCCGGCGGGCCCTTAAGAATCTCTGGCTACACCTTC | CASSPGGPLRISGYTF
TRBD2 | once | TRBJ2-1 | TRBV7-2 | TGTGCCAGCAGCCGGGGGGGGAGACAGGCTGAGCAGTTCTTC | CASSRGGRQAEQFF
. | few | TRBJ1-2 | TRBV19 | TGTGCCAGTAGTATAGACGGTAACTATGGCTACACCTTC | CASSIDGNYGYTF
. | . | TRBJ1-5 | TRBV19 | TGTGCCAGTAGTAGGGGCCGAGGGCGTCGATATCAGCCCCAGCATTTT | CASSRGRGRRYQPQHF
. | . | TRBJ1-3 | TRBV6-1 | TGTGCCACCGAACCAGGGTTTGCTGGAAACACCATATATTTT | CATEPGFAGNTIYF
. | . | TRBJ1-4 | TRBV11-3 | TGTGCCAGCAGCCGACGGCCGCTGAGGGAAAAACTGTTTTTT | CASSRRPLREKLFF
TRBD1 | . | TRBJ2-1 | TRBV4-2 | TGTGCCAGCAGCCCGGACAGGGTGGGTGAGCAGTTCTTC | CASSPDRVGEQFF
. | . | TRBJ1-1 | TRBV13 | TGTGCCAGCAGCTTAGGCAGTGTAGCTGAAGCTTTCTTT | CASSLGSVAEAFF
. | . | TRBJ1-1 | TRBV29-1 | TGCAGCGTCGAGGGCAGGGTGAACACTGAAGCTTTCTTT | CSVEGRVNTEAFF
. | . | TRBJ2-3 | TRBV11-1 | TGTGCCAGCAGCGGGGGGCGAGGTCAAGATACGCAGTATTTT | CASSGGRGQDTQYF
. | . | TRBJ2-7 | TRBV13 | TGTGCCAGCAGCACCCGACAGGCGAGGTACGAGCAGTACTTC | CASSTRQARYEQYF
TRBD1 | . | TRBJ1-2 | TRBV7-9 | TGTGCCAGCAGCTTAGGAGGGGACAGGGGAGAATCGGGCGGCTACACCTTC | CASSLGGDRGESGGYTF